One and the same sample provided the 32 T cell receptor beta chains below, sequenced in a study of cytomegalovirus exposure and HLA in healthy donors. The PCR was carried out with 60 Vbeta primers and 13 Jbeta primers. The method was immunoSEQ multiplex PCR; TCRdb's version includes in-frame clones alone and lacks a portion of them. Among about 92,000 clones listed, around 84% were seen once. Specimen: PBMCs. The receptors shown here come from a young man in good health and CMV-seronegative.

V usage is TRBV14 and J usage is TRBJ1-3, with D unclear. The CDR3 spans 15 residues. Germline V gene data show CDR1 as SGHDN and CDR2 as FVKESK. Trimming removed 3 bases at V and 4 bases at J, with 13 bases between. CDR3 amino acids: CASSHITDFGNTIYF. DNA of the CDR3: TGTGCCAGCAGCCATATAACAGATTTCGGAAACACCATATATTTT.

The chain employs TRBV5-1 and TRBJ2-5; D is unresolved. CDR3 size: 16 residues. V gave up 0 bases and J gave up 1 base, with 13 bases separating them. The germline CDR1 and CDR2 sequences are SGHRS and YFSETQ. The CDR3 nucleotides read TGCGCCAGCAGCTTGGGGTCCCCACAGCCCCAAGAGACCCAGTACTTC. Translating gives CASSLGSPQPQETQYF.

This clone has a handful of counts. The gene calls are TRBV4-2 and TRBJ2-1; weak D call: TRBD2 (7 bases). This CDR3 spans 14 amino acids. Per the germline V gene, CDR1 is LGHNA and CDR2 is YNFKEQ. Trimming removed 3 bases at V and 5 bases at J, with 11 bases between. The CDR3 DNA follows: TGTGCCAGCAGCCAGGCGGGGGCGCACAATGAGCAGTTCTTC. It specifies CASSQAGAHNEQFF.

The V call is TRBV10-1, the J call TRBJ2-2; a weak D match, TRBD1 (6 bases). V was cut by 6 bases and J by 4 bases, with 12 bases left in between. The length of the CDR3 is 14 residues. In germline, CDR1 is WNHNN, CDR2 SYGVQD (reference sequence). The CDR3 DNA reads TGCGCCAGCAGCACAGGGTCCACCACCGGGGAGCTGTTTTTT. This translates into CASSTGSTTGELFF.

CDR3 amino acids: CASSATSSYEQYF. The CDR3 bases are TGCGCCAGCAGCGCCACTAGCTCCTACGAGCAGTACTTC. V usage is TRBV5-1 and J usage is TRBJ2-7; perhaps TRBD2 as D (5 bases). Trimming removed 4 bases from V and 0 bases from J, with 8 bases in between. Germline lookup yields CDR1 SGHRS and CDR2 YFSETQ. This CDR3 contains 13 residues.

This clone was seen a few times. The chain uses TRBV15 and TRBJ2-3, with D maybe TRBD2 (5 bases). The V and J ends lost 3 bases and 3 bases respectively, with 10 bases between them. Germline V gene sequence: CDR1 LNHNV, CDR2 YYDKDF (reference sequence). This CDR3 has 14 amino acids. The CDR3 DNA is TGTGCCACCAGCAGCCGGGGAAGTACAGATACGCAGTATTTT. Its translation is CATSSRGSTDTQYF.

This chain joins TRBV7-6 and TRBJ1-4, with D unclear. The CDR3 loop spans 13 amino acids. Deletions cut 2 bases from V and 12 bases from J, with 13 bases between. Germline CDR1 reads SGHVS; CDR2 reads FNYEAQ. The CDR3 coding sequence is TGTGCCAGCAGCTTAAGCGGGGATGAGGAACTGTTTTTT. It specifies CASSLSGDEELFF.

The V and J genes are TRBV6-5 and TRBJ1-1; 7 bases map to TRBD1. Germline CDR1 is MNHEY and CDR2 is SVGAGI. CDR3 length equals 14 residues. V shed 4 bases, J shed 1 base, and the junction held 3 bases outside the gene matches. CDR3 sequence reads: CASSFRDRNTEAFF. The DNA of the CDR3 is TGTGCCAGCAGTTTCCGGGACAGGAACACTGAAGCTTTCTTT.

The chain couples TRBV14 to TRBJ1-4; D is unclear. The germline V gene has CDR1 SGHDN and CDR2 FVKESK. The CDR3 is 14 amino acids. V was clipped by 4 bases and J by 8 bases, with 14 bases between them. CDR3 amino acids: CASSRAKLYEKLFF. The CDR3 DNA is TGTGCCAGCAGCCGGGCGAAACTCTACGAAAAACTGTTTTTT.

This clone counts as medium-sized (0.01 to 0.1%). The chain uses TRBV9 and TRBJ1-1; the D gene is possibly TRBD1 (5 bases). Germline CDR1 is SGDLS and CDR2 is YYNGEE. The CDR3 has 15 amino acids. V was trimmed by 0 bases and J by 5 bases, leaving 14 bases between them. In DNA, the CDR3 is TGTGCCAGCAGCGTAGGGAAGGGGCTAGGGACTGAAGCTTTCTTT. Translated: CASSVGKGLGTEAFF.

V gene TRBV18 combines with J gene TRBJ1-6; the match to TRBD1 covers 7 bases. The CDR3 covers 16 residues. V shed 0 bases, J shed 10 bases, and the junction held 9 bases outside the gene matches. The V gene's germline CDR1 is KGHSH and CDR2 LQKENI. In DNA form, the CDR3 reads TGTGCCAGCTCACCACCCTCCCAGGGGGGTGACTCACCCCTCCACTTT. Protein sequence: CASSPPSQGGDSPLHF.

J is TRBJ2-2 and V is TRBV19, with 9 bases matching TRBD1. Trimming at V came to 7 bases and at J to 4 bases, leaving 7 bases not matched to a gene. Germline CDR1 is LNHDA and CDR2 is SQIVND (reference sequence). The CDR3 runs to 15 residues. CDR3: CASTPDRGGTGELFF. The DNA for the CDR3 is TGTGCCAGTACCCCGGACAGGGGAGGCACCGGGGAGCTGTTTTTT.

The J gene is TRBJ1-5, the V gene TRBV4-1; 9 bases line up with TRBD1. The J segment lost 1 base and the V segment lost 5 bases, leaving 0 bases of the junction unmatched. The CDR3 totals 14 residues. The germline gives CDR1 MGHRA, CDR2 YSYEKL. The DNA for the CDR3 is TGCGCCAGCAGCGGGACAGGGAGCAATCAGCCCCAGCATTTT. Translated, it gives CASSGTGSNQPQHF.

V gene TRBV11-3 combines with J gene TRBJ1-2, with D unclear. Per germline, CDR1 SGHNT and CDR2 YENEEA. V was pared by 3 bases and J by 4 bases, with 21 bases between. The CDR3 totals 17 residues. The CDR3 DNA is TGTGCCAGCAGCTTTAGGCAGGAACCGTATATTTTCTATGGCTACACCTTC. It specifies CASSFRQEPYIFYGYTF. Full variable domain (missing parts from reference TRBV11-3 and TRBJ1-2): EAGVVQSPRYKIIEKKQPVAFWCNPISGHNTLYWYLQNLGQGPELLIRYENEEAVDDSQLPKDRFSAERLKGVDSTLKIQPAELGDSAVYLCASSFRQEPYIFYGYTFGSGTRLTVV.

The chain uses TRBV4-1 and TRBJ1-2; no firm D call. Germline V gene data show CDR1 as MGHRA and CDR2 as YSYEKL. There are 13 residues in the CDR3. V was clipped by 1 base and J by 4 bases, with 7 bases between them. This chain's CDR3 is CASSQVDSYGYTF. As DNA, the CDR3 is TGCGCCAGCAGCCAAGTCGACTCCTATGGCTACACCTTC.

This chain connects TRBV5-1 to TRBJ1-6; 7 positions agree with TRBD1. The CDR3 consists of 16 residues. Germline values: CDR1 SGHRS, CDR2 YFSETQ. The ends lost 4 bases at V and 5 bases at J; junction bases unmatched: 9. The CDR3 DNA is TGCGCCAGCAGCAAACGGACAGGACTGGATAATTCACCCCTCCACTTT. Encoded protein: CASSKRTGLDNSPLHF.

The chain joins TRBV29-1 to TRBJ2-7; D is ambiguous. CDR1 is SQVTM and CDR2 is ANQGSEA in the germline V gene. Between the trimmed V and J ends, which lost 6 bases and 4 bases, there was a span of 13 bases. The CDR3 runs to 12 residues. CDR3 sequence: CSVKTSGYEQYF. The CDR3 DNA follows: TGCAGCGTCAAAACGTCAGGATACGAGCAGTACTTC.

This sequence joins TRBV29-1 and TRBJ2-1; TRBD2 agrees at 8 bases. The CDR3 is 14 amino acids. CDR1 is SQVTM, CDR2 ANQGSEA, per germline. The V gene end was trimmed by 4 bases and the J gene end by 4 bases; junction bases not matched to a gene: 6. CDR3 amino acids: CSVGGGRGYNEQFF. In DNA, the CDR3 is TGCAGCGTTGGCGGGGGGAGGGGATACAATGAGCAGTTCTTC.

The chain uses TRBV19 and TRBJ2-1; maybe TRBD1 (6 bases). CDR1 and CDR2 (germline): LNHDA, SQIVND (reference sequence). The length of the CDR3 is 16 residues. V lost 5 bases and J 2 bases, leaving 16 bases between the germline ends. Written as DNA, the CDR3 is TGTGCCAGTAGTCCGAATCCCAGGGGCACCTACAATGAGCAGTTCTTC. Its translation is CASSPNPRGTYNEQFF. The full variable domain, in which reference TRBV19 and TRBJ2-1 provide the parts outside the CDR3, is DGGITQSPKYLFRKEGQNVTLSCEQNLNHDAMYWYRQDPGQGLRLIYYSQIVNDFQKGDIAEGYSVSREKKESFPLTVTSAQKNPTAFYLCASSPNPRGTYNEQFFGPGTRLTVL.

The chain uses TRBV7-9 and TRBJ1-1; possibly TRBD1 for D (5 bases). The CDR3 is 15 amino acids. Germline V gives CDR1 SEHNR, CDR2 FQNEAQ (reference sequence). V was pared by 2 bases and J by 5 bases, with 15 bases between. The CDR3 DNA reads as TGTGCCAGCAGCTTAACAAGGGGAGGCGGAACTGAAGCTTTCTTT. Translated, it gives CASSLTRGGGTEAFF.

The genes are TRBV9 and TRBJ2-3, with TRBD1 identical over 8 bases. This CDR3 has 15 residues. Per germline, CDR1 SGDLS and CDR2 YYNGEE. J was trimmed by 2 bases and V by 0 bases; bases with no gene match: 2. The CDR3 coding sequence is TGTGCCAGCAGCGTAGTGGGACAGGACACAGATACGCAGTATTTT. Its protein product is CASSVVGQDTDTQYF.

This clone was picked up one time. The genes are TRBV10-1 and TRBJ2-2; D call uncertain. Per germline, CDR1 WNHNN and CDR2 SYGVQD (reference sequence). Trimming removed 5 bases at V and 7 bases at J, with 11 bases between. The CDR3 has 13 residues. The CDR3 DNA sequence: TGCGCCAGCAGTACCCGTCGAGACGGGGAGCTGTTTTTT. It translates to CASSTRRDGELFF.

The V gene is TRBV25-1, the J gene TRBJ1-1, with D possibly matching TRBD1 (6 bases). This CDR3 contains 15 residues. V was cut by 1 base and J by 5 bases, with 14 bases left in between. Germline-derived CDR1 and CDR2 are MGHDK and SYGVNS. The CDR3 sequence is CASSESQGNPTEAFF. The CDR3 DNA reads TGTGCCAGCAGTGAATCTCAGGGGAATCCAACTGAAGCTTTCTTT.

The V gene is TRBV9, the J gene TRBJ2-3; 7 bases are a match to TRBD2. Germline V gene data show CDR1 as SGDLS and CDR2 as YYNGEE. V lost 4 bases to trimming and J lost 2 bases; unmatched junction nucleotides: 10. This CDR3 region has 16 residues. The CDR3 loop reads CASSQSGLPNTDTQYF. The CDR3 coding sequence is TGTGCCAGCAGCCAATCGGGACTACCAAACACAGATACGCAGTATTTT.

The rearrangement links TRBV7-9 to TRBJ1-3; TRBD1 matches 7 bases. The CDR3 runs to 15 residues. The J segment lost 4 bases and the V segment lost 6 bases, leaving 9 bases of the junction unmatched. CDR1 SEHNR and CDR2 FQNEAQ come from the germline V gene (reference sequence). The CDR3 loop is CASSFRTGEGNTIYF. The CDR3 nucleotides read TGTGCCAGCAGTTTCAGGACAGGCGAGGGAAACACCATATATTTT.

This clone was recorded a few times. The rearrangement links TRBV20-1 to TRBJ2-1; D is uncertain. The CDR3 consists of 11 residues. V lost 3 bases to trimming and J lost 7 bases, with 7 bases between them. CDR1 and CDR2 (germline): DFQATT, SNEGSKA (reference sequence). Here the CDR3 DNA reads TGCAGTGCTAGCCACACGAATGAGCAGTTCTTC. It translates to CSASHTNEQFF.

The chain is built from TRBV6-6 and TRBJ2-7; TRBD1 agrees at 7 bases. Per the germline V gene, CDR1 is MNHNY and CDR2 is SVGAGI (reference sequence). Trimming took 10 bases from V and 4 from J; bases not matched to a gene: 10. The CDR3 has 13 residues. CDR3 residues: CATIADRAYEQYF. The DNA for the CDR3 is TGTGCCACTATTGCCGACAGGGCTTACGAGCAGTACTTC.

The chain employs TRBV5-1 and TRBJ2-5; TRBD2 agrees at 13 bases. The germline V gene encodes CDR1 SGHRS and CDR2 YFSETQ. The CDR3 extends over 15 amino acids. V shed 4 bases and J 5 bases; nucleotides not matched to a gene: 5. The CDR3 loop reads CASSGGLAGEETQYF. The CDR3 DNA reads TGCGCCAGCAGCGGCGGACTAGCGGGGGAGGAGACCCAGTACTTC.

The genes are TRBV5-5 and TRBJ2-1; weak D call: TRBD1 (8 bases). The CDR3 is 14 residues long. In germline, CDR1 is SGHKS, CDR2 YYEKEE (reference sequence). V gave up 4 bases and J gave up 13 bases, with 21 bases separating them. The chain's CDR3 is CASSPGQGGGAQFF. In DNA, the CDR3 is TGTGCCAGCAGCCCAGGACAGGGCGGGGGTGCCCAGTTCTTC.

The DNA for the CDR3 is TGCGCCAGCAGCCAAGTTAGAGATACGCAGTATTTT. Translating gives CASSQVRDTQYF. This chain joins TRBV4-1 and TRBJ2-3; D not resolved. The CDR3 runs to 12 residues. Germline-derived CDR1 and CDR2 are MGHRA and YSYEKL. Trimming cost V 1 base and J 5 bases, with 4 bases left between them.

The chain uses TRBV5-6 and TRBJ1-2; 8 bases match TRBD1. Germline lookup yields CDR1 SGHDT and CDR2 YYEEEE. The CDR3 covers 13 residues. Trimming at V came to 1 base and at J to 7 bases, leaving 3 bases not matched to a gene. CDR3 bases: TGTGCCAGCAGCTTGTGGACAGGGATTGGCTACACCTTC. Protein product: CASSLWTGIGYTF. The entire variable domain, with the rest obtained from reference TRBV5-6 and TRBJ1-2, is as follows: DAGVTQSPTHLIKTRGQQVTLRCSPKSGHDTVSWYQQALGQGPQFIFQYYEEEERQRGNFPDRFSGHQFPNYSSELNVNALLLGDSALYLCASSLWTGIGYTFGSGTRLTVV.

The chain employs TRBV5-6 and TRBJ2-7; maybe TRBD1 (6 bases). The CDR3 covers 14 residues. The V end lost 2 bases, the J end lost 5 bases, and 14 bases lay between the germline ends. CDR1 SGHDT and CDR2 YYEEEE come from the germline V gene. The CDR3 DNA reads TGTGCCAGCAGCTTCGGCAGGGGCCTCCACGAGCAGTACTTC. Protein product: CASSFGRGLHEQYF.